One sample yielded the 30 T cell receptor beta chains listed below, sequenced in a study of T cell responses to AZD1222 COVID-19 vaccine. Assay: immunoSEQ multiplex PCR; the TCRdb copy retains only in-frame clones and omits some. The sample consists of some 120,000 clones, 93% of them appearing once. Sequencing was performed on peripheral blood, taken on day 0 of AZD1222 vaccination. The receptor source for this set is an adult in good health.

V is TRBV12-2 and J is TRBJ1-3. TRBV12-2 is a known pseudogene. The CDR3 consists of 17 residues. CDR3 sequence (DNA): TGTGCAAGTCGCTCCCACGTTAGGATTCCCTCTGGAAACACCATATATTTT. It yields the protein CASRSHVRIPSGNTIYF.

V is TRBV7-2 and J is TRBJ2-3; 9 bases are a match to TRBD1. Looked up from germline, CDR1 is SGHTA and CDR2 is FQGNSA. The CDR3 loop spans 15 amino acids. V dropped 4 bases and J dropped 5; count of bases not matched to a gene: 7. The CDR3 loop reads CASSSYRGRGDTQYF. In nucleotides, the CDR3 is TGTGCCAGCAGCTCGTACAGGGGGCGAGGAGATACGCAGTATTTT.

The chain couples TRBV5-5 to TRBJ1-2; a weak D match, TRBD1 (5 bases). Germline lookup yields CDR1 SGHKS and CDR2 YYEKEE (reference sequence). Trimming shortened V by 4 bases and J by 7 bases, and 14 bases separated the two germline ends. The length of the CDR3 is 13 residues. The CDR3 nucleotides are TGTGCCAGCAGCCCGGGACCTTCAGGTGGCTACACCTTC. It is translated as CASSPGPSGGYTF.

The rearrangement joins TRBV6-5 to TRBJ1-6; 7 positions agree with TRBD1. Germline lookup yields CDR1 MNHEY and CDR2 SVGAGI. J gave up 7 bases and V 0 bases, and 6 bases lay outside the gene matches. CDR3 length: 16 amino acids. The CDR3 loop reads CASSYSNRGGNSPLHF. CDR3 nucleotide sequence: TGTGCCAGCAGTTACTCGAACAGGGGTGGGAATTCACCCCTCCACTTT.

This clone was detected only once. The V call is TRBV4-2, the J call TRBJ2-2, with D perhaps given as TRBD1 or TRBD2 (6 bases each). The CDR3 length is 15 residues. CDR1 is LGHNA and CDR2 is YNFKEQ in the germline V gene. V lost 0 bases and J 6 bases, leaving 11 bases between the germline ends. The CDR3 DNA reads TGTGCCAGCAGCCAAGATCCTAGGGGGGCCGGGGAGCTGTTTTTT. Translating it yields CASSQDPRGAGELFF.

V and J are TRBV18 and TRBJ1-3; maybe TRBD1 (6 bases). The CDR3 extends over 17 amino acids. V gave up 5 bases and J gave up 0 bases, with 17 bases separating them. CDR1 is KGHSH and CDR2 is LQKENI in the germline V gene. CDR3 sequence reads: CASSDLTGLSSGNTIYF. DNA of the CDR3: TGTGCCAGCTCAGACCTCACAGGGCTCTCCTCTGGAAACACCATATATTTT.

J is TRBJ1-1 and V is TRBV2, with 8 positions matching TRBD1. Trimming removed 6 bases from V and 6 bases from J; junction bases left unmatched: 9. The CDR3 is 14 residues long. Per germline, CDR1 SNHLY and CDR2 FYNNEI. The CDR3, as DNA: TGTGCCAGCAGCGCGACAGGGGTGTACTCTGAAGCTTTCTTT. Encoded protein: CASSATGVYSEAFF.

This chain links TRBV2 with TRBJ2-7, with 10 bases aligning to TRBD1. This CDR3 has 13 amino acids. Per the germline V gene, CDR1 is SNHLY and CDR2 is FYNNEI. V gave up 4 bases and J gave up 7 bases; unmatched junction bases: 4. The CDR3 spells CASSAGTGVEQYF. DNA for the CDR3: TGTGCCAGCAGTGCCGGGACAGGGGTGGAGCAGTACTTC.

The rearrangement joins TRBV4-3 to TRBJ1-2, with D hard to call. Germline V gives CDR1 LGHNA, CDR2 YSLEER. The V gene lost 0 bases and the J gene lost 4 bases, with 15 bases spanning the gap. CDR3 length equals 16 residues. CDR3 DNA: TGCGCCAGCAGCCAAGAGACTCACGAGAAGGGCTATGGCTACACCTTC. Its translation is CASSQETHEKGYGYTF.

Here the CDR3 reads CALRGGRRTGELFF. The CDR3 coding sequence is TGTGCTCTTCGGGGGGGACGTCGAACCGGGGAGCTGTTTTTT. The V gene is TRBV6-5, the J gene TRBJ2-2, with TRBD2 matching 8 bases. Germline V lookup: CDR1 MNHEY, CDR2 SVGAGI. The CDR3 has 14 residues.

The rearrangement joins TRBV9 to TRBJ1-2; D unclear. Germline lookup yields CDR1 SGDLS and CDR2 YYNGEE. The V gene lost 1 base and the J gene lost 4 bases, with 14 bases spanning the gap. CDR3 length: 15 residues. CDR3 nucleotides: TGTGCCAGCAGCGTATCGGGCATAAACGTCTATGGCTACACCTTC. Its translation: CASSVSGINVYGYTF.

The CDR3 here is CATSDSRGQRSVGYTF. In DNA form, the CDR3 reads TGTGCCACCAGTGATAGCAGGGGGCAGCGATCTGTTGGCTACACCTTC. The chain is built from TRBV24-1 and TRBJ1-2, with TRBD1 matching 8 bases. Germline CDR1 KGHDR, CDR2 SFDVKD. The CDR3 is 16 amino acids. After removal of 3 bases from V and 7 bases from J, the junction contained 12 bases not matched to a gene.

This chain connects TRBV28 to TRBJ1-2, with TRBD1 matching 7 bases. The CDR3 contains 12 residues. CDR1 and CDR2 (germline): MDHEN, SYDVKM. V lost 6 bases and J lost 4; bases outside the gene matches: 2. The CDR3 reads CASSDRVYGYTF. In DNA form, the CDR3 reads TGTGCCAGCAGCGACAGGGTCTATGGCTACACCTTC.

A remark on this clone: At one end the junction does not follow the germline gene, possibly because of a read error. V and J are TRBV7-6 and TRBJ1-1, with no clear D. CDR1 SGHVS and CDR2 FNYEAQ come from the germline V gene. The CDR3 consists of 14 residues. The CDR3 nucleotides are TGTGCCAGCAGCTTAGGGGGTCGAGACACTGAAGCTTTTTTT. It yields the protein CASSLGGRDTEAFF.

The J gene is TRBJ2-1, the V gene TRBV7-6, with 11 bases that match TRBD2. Germline CDR1 reads SGHVS; CDR2 reads FNYEAQ. V was pared by 2 bases and J by 9 bases, with 9 bases of the junction left unmatched. The CDR3 has 16 amino acids. The CDR3: CASSLSSLAGGIEQFF. CDR3 DNA sequence: TGTGCCAGCAGCTTATCTTCTTTAGCGGGAGGGATTGAGCAGTTCTTC.

The J gene is TRBJ1-4, the V gene TRBV7-6; D might be TRBD1 (6 bases). The germline V gene has CDR1 SGHVS and CDR2 FNYEAQ. Deletions cut 3 bases from V and 8 bases from J, with 19 bases between. The CDR3 length is 16 residues. CDR3 DNA: TGTGCCAGCAGCTTTGCCGGTACAGGGATGGGGGAAAAACTGTTTTTT. Translated, it gives CASSFAGTGMGEKLFF. Supplemented by reference TRBV7-6 and TRBJ1-4, the full variable domain reads GAGVSQSPRYKVTKRGQDVALRCDPISGHVSLYWYRQALGQGPEFLTYFNYEAQQDKSGLPNDRFSAERPEGSISTLTIQRTEQRDSAMYRCASSFAGTGMGEKLFFGSGTQLSVL.

The chain joins TRBV7-2 to TRBJ1-5, with D perhaps TRBD1 (5 bases). CDR3 length: 15 residues. V lost 3 bases and J 2 bases, leaving 11 bases between the germline ends. Per the germline V gene, CDR1 is SGHTA and CDR2 is FQGNSA. This CDR3 reads CASSFSLGGNQPQHF. The DNA of the CDR3 is TGTGCCAGCAGCTTTAGCCTGGGGGGCAATCAGCCCCAGCATTTT.

The V and J genes are TRBV19 and TRBJ2-6; the D gene is possibly TRBD2 (6 bases). CDR1 is LNHDA and CDR2 is SQIVND in the germline V gene (reference sequence). Deletions cut 0 bases from V and 4 bases from J, with 10 bases between. This CDR3 comprises 16 residues. The CDR3 region has the DNA TGTGCCAGTAGTATAGATCGCGGGGTCGGGGCCAACGTCCTGACTTTC. Translating gives CASSIDRGVGANVLTF.

CDR3 coding DNA: TGTGCCAGCAGTCGTACCGGGACTGTTTACAATGAGCAGTTCTTC. This translates into CASSRTGTVYNEQFF. V and J are TRBV7-9 and TRBJ2-1; possibly TRBD2 for D (6 bases). Trimming removed 6 bases from V and 4 bases from J, with 16 bases in between. The CDR3 runs 15 residues. CDR1 and CDR2 from the germline V gene are SEHNR and FQNEAQ (reference sequence).

The V and J genes are TRBV18 and TRBJ1-1; D gene unclear. Germline V gene lookup returns CDR1 KGHSH and CDR2 LQKENI. Trimming shortened V by 2 bases and J by 1 base, and 8 bases separated the two germline ends. The CDR3 length is 14 residues. CDR3 sequence: CASSPRSPNTEAFF. CDR3 in DNA: TGTGCCAGCTCACCAAGGTCCCCGAACACTGAAGCTTTCTTT.

This rearrangement joins TRBV28 to TRBJ1-1, with D uncertain. Germline values: CDR1 MDHEN, CDR2 SYDVKM. Trimming took off 2 bases at V and 0 bases at J, with 7 bases between the two ends. The CDR3 consists of 14 residues. The CDR3 spells CASSLGNMNTEAFF. DNA of the CDR3: TGTGCCAGCAGTTTAGGGAATATGAACACTGAAGCTTTCTTT.

The V gene is TRBV3-1 (or the pseudogene TRBV3-2), the J gene TRBJ1-2; maybe TRBD1 (5 bases). This CDR3 contains 14 residues. The germline V gene has CDR1 LGHDT and CDR2 YNNKEL (reference sequence). The V end was cut by 8 bases, the J end by 0 bases, with 13 bases between. The CDR3 protein is CASARGGANYGYTF. The CDR3, as DNA: TGTGCCAGCGCACGGGGGGGAGCTAACTATGGCTACACCTTC.

The chain is built from TRBV7-9 and TRBJ1-1, with TRBD1 matching 9 bases. Germline lookup yields CDR1 SEHNR and CDR2 FQNEAQ (reference sequence). This CDR3 comprises 16 residues. Germline trimming cut 5 bases from V and 7 bases from J; bases unmatched to any gene: 14. The CDR3 here is CASSPGTGGASIEAFF. DNA for the CDR3: TGTGCCAGCAGCCCCGGCACAGGGGGCGCTTCAATTGAAGCTTTCTTT.

V and J are TRBV6-1 and TRBJ1-5, with 8 bases aligning to TRBD1. CDR3 size: 15 residues. Germline V gives CDR1 MNHNS, CDR2 SASEGT. V shed 1 base and J 5 bases; nucleotides not matched to a gene: 4. The chain's CDR3 is CASSEVMTGDQPQHF. As DNA, the CDR3 is TGTGCCAGCAGTGAAGTTATGACAGGGGATCAGCCCCAGCATTTT.

This chain joins TRBV19 and TRBJ1-6; no firm D call. CDR1 and CDR2 from the germline V gene are LNHDA and SQIVND (reference sequence). V was pared by 0 bases and J by 7 bases, with 7 bases between. The CDR3 length is 14 residues. The CDR3: CASSIEGSNSPLHF. CDR3 nucleotide sequence: TGTGCCAGTAGTATAGAAGGGAGCAATTCACCCCTCCACTTT.

This clone was recorded a few times. The chain has TRBV19 and TRBJ2-1, with TRBD1 matching over 10 bases. CDR1 is LNHDA, CDR2 SQIVND, per germline (reference sequence). The CDR3 consists of 14 residues. The J segment lost 5 bases and the V segment lost 5 bases, leaving 3 bases of the junction unmatched. DNA for the CDR3: TGTGCCAGTAGTGACAGGGGGCTACACAATGAGCAGTTCTTC. Its protein is CASSDRGLHNEQFF.

V gene TRBV28 combines with J gene TRBJ1-2; no reliable D call. Germline V lookup: CDR1 MDHEN, CDR2 SYDVKM. The CDR3 runs to 14 residues. V dropped 3 bases and J dropped 0 bases, with 8 bases sitting between them. In nucleotides, the CDR3 is TGTGCCAGCAGTTTTTCCAAAGCTAACTATGGCTACACCTTC. Translating gives CASSFSKANYGYTF.

This chain links TRBV4-1 with TRBJ1-1, with D perhaps matching TRBD1 (6 bases). The V gene lost 2 bases and the J gene lost 8 bases, with 15 bases spanning the gap. Germline V gives CDR1 MGHRA, CDR2 YSYEKL. There are 14 residues in the CDR3. In DNA form, the CDR3 reads TGCGCCAGCAGCCAAAAGACAGGAAAACTCGAAGCTTTCTTT. Translating it yields CASSQKTGKLEAFF.

This sequence joins TRBV4-2 and TRBJ1-1; D is unresolved. Germline V gene lookup returns CDR1 LGHNA and CDR2 YNFKEQ. Trimming pared 4 bases from V and 1 base from J, leaving 7 bases between. The CDR3 extends over 13 amino acids. The CDR3 loop reads CASSLHTNTEAFF. The CDR3 bases are TGTGCCAGCAGCCTCCACACGAACACTGAAGCTTTCTTT.

The sample holds a few counts of this clone. The gene calls are TRBV3-1 (or the pseudogene TRBV3-2) and TRBJ2-7; TRBD2 might be the D (5 bases). The CDR3 is made up of 14 amino acids. Germline V CDR1 and CDR2: LGHDT, YNNKEL (reference sequence). V shed 1 base and J shed 3 bases, with 10 bases lying between them. This CDR3 is CASSQAFEGYEQYF. CDR3 sequence (DNA): TGTGCCAGCAGCCAAGCATTTGAGGGCTACGAGCAGTACTTC.